This T cell receptor (beta chain) stems from a study of breast tumors, draining lymph nodes, adjacent tissues. Study observations and caveats: Tumor repertoires ranked between lymph nodes and nontumor tissue in diversity, with V and J gene preferences.

TCRdb ran MiXCR on the multiplex PCR reads and lists one entry per CDR3 protein. The sample shows 200,000 or so distinct CDR3 sequences, roughly 31% of them seen only once. This clonotype was counted a few times. What it binds is not known. The CDR3 runs 17 residues. Losses at the gene ends were 6 bases for V and 5 bases for J; bases not matched to a gene: 11. In germline, CDR1 is MNHEY, CDR2 SVGEGT. Axillary draining lymph nodes of breast cancer patients supplied the node samples. The sequenced sample was axillary lymph node tissue. The clonotype was recovered from a female donor with breast cancer. Some clones in this sample may be carry-over from other donors' samples. The gene calls are TRBV6-2 or TRBV6-3 and TRBJ2-7, with 15 bases fitting TRBD2. For the CDR3, the DNA is TGTGCCAGCAGCGAAAGGCCCGGGACTAGCGGGAGGAACGAGCAGTACTTC. It specifies CASSERPGTSGRNEQYF.